One sample yielded the 15 T cell receptor beta chains listed below, sequenced in a study of somatic mutations in cytotoxic T cells in rheumatoid arthritis. The data were produced by immunoSEQ multiplex PCR, yet TCRdb's version contains in-frame clones alone and is incomplete. The sample has 15,000 to 20,000 clones; about 80% are singletons. Sequencing was carried out using CD8+ T cells sorted from blood. These receptors originate from an adult with rheumatoid arthritis.

The chain is built from TRBV5-1 and TRBJ2-1; 10 bases align to TRBD2. The V and J ends lost 7 bases and 6 bases, in that order; junction bases with no gene match: 7. The CDR3 covers 14 residues. Germline V CDR1 and CDR2: SGHRS, YFSETQ. CDR3 residues: CASQRGGGGNEQFF. CDR3 nucleotides: TGCGCCAGCCAGCGGGGGGGAGGAGGCAATGAGCAGTTCTTC.

The chain employs TRBV25-1 and TRBJ1-1; D is possibly TRBD1 (5 bases). V was cut by 4 bases and J by 3 bases, with 9 bases left in between. This CDR3 comprises 13 residues. The germline V gene has CDR1 MGHDK and CDR2 SYGVNS. The CDR3 coding sequence is TGTGCCAGCAGTGCCAGGGAATACACTGAAGCTTTCTTT. This translates into CASSAREYTEAFF.

This clone was counted once. Compared with germline, one end of the junction differs, possibly owing to a read error. Other DNA sequences in this specimen translate into the identical CDR3. The CDR3: CASSSAGGAYGYTF. The CDR3 nucleotides read TGTGCCAGTAGTTCGGCCGGGGGCGCCTATGGCTACACCTTC. The chain uses TRBV6-6 and TRBJ1-2; D possibly corresponds to TRBD1 (6 bases). The CDR3 contains 14 residues. Germline CDR1 and CDR2: MNHNY and SVGAGI (reference sequence).

As DNA, the CDR3 is TGCGCCAGCAGCCCCGGCGGCTTATTAAGCTCCTACAATGAGCAGTTCTTC. The encoded protein is CASSPGGLLSSYNEQFF. The chain employs TRBV4-1 and TRBJ2-1; D is uncertain. Germline V gene lookup returns CDR1 MGHRA and CDR2 YSYEKL. V gave up 4 bases and J gave up 0 bases, with 16 bases separating them. The CDR3 extends over 17 amino acids.

V gene TRBV19 combines with J gene TRBJ1-1, with D tentatively TRBD1 (5 bases). Between the trimmed V and J ends, which lost 6 bases and 5 bases, there was a span of 16 bases. The CDR3 covers 14 residues. The V gene's germline CDR1 is LNHDA and CDR2 SQIVND (reference sequence). CDR3 in DNA: TGTGCCAGTAGCCTAGGGGCGGGCAGGACTGAAGCTTTCTTT. Protein: CASSLGAGRTEAFF.

J is TRBJ2-1 and V is TRBV2; 9 nucleotides match TRBD1. J was trimmed by 7 bases and V by 10 bases; bases with no gene match: 14. Germline V gene lookup returns CDR1 SNHLY and CDR2 FYNNEI. The CDR3 sequence is 15 residues long. The CDR3 nucleotides read TGTGCCATTCTCGCTAAACAGGGGGCGCGGAATGAGCAGTTCTTC. Translated: CAILAKQGARNEQFF.

This chain connects TRBV5-1 to TRBJ1-1; D is uncertain. The germline gives CDR1 SGHRS, CDR2 YFSETQ. This CDR3 is 12 amino acids long. V lost 1 base and J lost 11, with 12 bases in between. Written as DNA, the CDR3 is TGCGCCAGCAGCTTGACCGGTCCCGGGGCTTTCTTT. The encoded protein is CASSLTGPGAFF.

The genes are TRBV6-6 and TRBJ2-1; 8 bases map to TRBD2. Germline values: CDR1 MNHNY, CDR2 SVGAGI (reference sequence). With 4 bases clipped from V and 7 bases from J, the junction kept 0 bases outside the gene matches. The CDR3 runs 12 residues. For the CDR3, the DNA is TGTGCCAGCAGTTCGGGGGGGAATGAGCAGTTCTTC. Amino acids: CASSSGGNEQFF.

This clone was found a few times. This chain links TRBV6-1 with TRBJ2-7; 8 bases match TRBD1. Germline values: CDR1 MNHNS, CDR2 SASEGT. The ends lost 3 bases at V and 0 bases at J; junction bases unmatched: 4. The CDR3 covers 15 residues. The CDR3 coding sequence is TGTGCCAGCAGTGAGGGACAGGATAGCTCCTACGAGCAGTACTTC. This gives the protein CASSEGQDSSYEQYF.

J is TRBJ2-1 and V is TRBV2; D could derive from TRBD1 or TRBD2 (6 bases each). V was cut by 8 bases and J by 4 bases, with 9 bases left in between. Germline CDR1 SNHLY, CDR2 FYNNEI. The CDR3 is made up of 12 amino acids. The CDR3 DNA is TGTGCCAGCTGGAGGGGGTACAATGAGCAGTTCTTC. Its translation is CASWRGYNEQFF.

V is TRBV6-1 and J is TRBJ2-1, with D tentatively TRBD2 (6 bases). CDR1 MNHNS and CDR2 SASEGT come from the germline V gene. The germline V and J ends were trimmed by 3 bases and 9 bases, with 18 bases remaining between them. CDR3 length: 15 residues. In DNA, the CDR3 is TGTGCCAGCAGTGAGACCCACTATGGGCGGGGTGAGCAGTTCTTC. This encodes CASSETHYGRGEQFF.

This chain joins TRBV7-6 and TRBJ2-6; no clear D. V was clipped by 6 bases and J by 0 bases, with 21 bases between them. The CDR3 totals 19 residues. Germline lookup yields CDR1 SGHVS and CDR2 FNYEAQ. CDR3 DNA: TGTGCCAGCAGGGCAGGCGATGAGGCTCCCGTCTCTGGGGCCAACGTCCTGACTTTC. It translates to CASRAGDEAPVSGANVLTF. Full variable domain (rest looked up from reference TRBV7-6 and TRBJ2-6): GAGVSQSPRYKVTKRGQDVALRCDPISGHVSLYWYRQALGQGPEFLTYFNYEAQQDKSGLPNDRFSAERPEGSISTLTIQRTEQRDSAMYRCASRAGDEAPVSGANVLTFGAGSRLTVL.

CDR3 loop: CASSMGLLVGEQYF. In nucleotides, the CDR3 is TGTGCCAGTAGTATGGGACTTCTCGTAGGCGAGCAGTACTTC. The gene calls are TRBV19 and TRBJ2-7; tentatively, D is TRBD2 (6 bases). Trimming cost V 3 bases and J 6 bases, with 15 bases left between them. The CDR3 runs to 14 residues. Germline CDR1 and CDR2: LNHDA and SQIVND (reference sequence).

The V call is TRBV6-6, the J call TRBJ2-3; unclear D gene. This CDR3 contains 14 residues. Trimming pared 5 bases from V and 4 bases from J, leaving 13 bases between. The germline gives CDR1 MNHNY, CDR2 SVGAGI (reference sequence). For the CDR3, the DNA is TGTGCCAGCAGTCCGTCTGGCAGTGCAGATACGCAGTATTTT. Its translation is CASSPSGSADTQYF.

CDR3 in amino acids: CASSFRDSHAYEQYF. The DNA for the CDR3 is TGCGCCAGCAGCTTCCGGGACAGTCACGCCTACGAGCAGTACTTC. V usage is TRBV10-2 and J usage is TRBJ2-7; 7 nucleotides line up with TRBD1. This CDR3 is 15 amino acids long. V was clipped by 6 bases and J by 2 bases; unmatched bases: 10. CDR1 is WSHSY, CDR2 SAAADI, per germline.